The 14 T cell receptor beta chains presented below share a single source sample, sequenced in a study of blood T cell repertoires in COVID-19. Here immunoSEQ multiplex PCR was the method, and the copy in TCRdb shows in-frame clones only, minus some. The data contain about 69,000 clones, 60% to 80% of them singletons. Sequencing was done on a sample of peripheral blood. These receptor sequences come from a human donor in a cohort sampled during active COVID-19.

The gene calls are TRBV7-2 and TRBJ2-7; possible D gene TRBD2, 5 bases. Germline-derived CDR1 and CDR2 are SGHTA and FQGNSA. Trimming took off 2 bases at V and 0 bases at J, with 11 bases between the two ends. CDR3 length equals 15 residues. CDR3 loop: CASSLRGTYSYEQYF. DNA for the CDR3: TGTGCCAGCAGCTTACGGGGAACTTACTCCTACGAGCAGTACTTC.

The gene calls are TRBV5-1 and TRBJ2-5; 7 nucleotides align to TRBD1. Germline CDR1 and CDR2: SGHRS and YFSETQ. This CDR3 is built from 15 residues. Trimming at V came to 0 bases and at J to 0 bases, leaving 2 bases not matched to a gene. The CDR3 sequence: CASSLDRGYQETQYF. CDR3 nucleotides: TGCGCCAGCAGCTTGGACAGGGGCTACCAAGAGACCCAGTACTTC.

This rearrangement joins TRBV7-9 to TRBJ1-2; 9 bases match TRBD1. The CDR3 spans 17 residues. Germline values: CDR1 SEHNR, CDR2 FQNEAQ (reference sequence). With 3 bases clipped from V and 4 bases from J, the junction kept 12 bases outside the gene matches. CDR3 bases: TGTGCCAGCAGCTTTTTAGGGACAGGGATAATTGGCTATGGCTACACCTTC. It encodes CASSFLGTGIIGYGYTF.

The chain is built from TRBV19 and TRBJ2-7; a weak D match, TRBD2 (6 bases). Germline CDR1 reads LNHDA; CDR2 reads SQIVND (reference sequence). V was pared by 8 bases and J by 2 bases, with 19 bases between. The CDR3 totals 15 residues. The CDR3 DNA follows: TGTGCCAGTGGACAAGTAGCGGAGGGGACCTACGAGCAGTACTTC. It is translated as CASGQVAEGTYEQYF.

This clone came up once. The CDR3 DNA reads TGTGCCAGCAGCTCTTTTAGCGGGAGGGCCGGACTCTACGAGCAGTACTTC. It is translated as CASSSFSGRAGLYEQYF. The V and J genes are TRBV6-2 or TRBV6-3 and TRBJ2-7, with 11 bases lining up with TRBD2. CDR3 length equals 17 residues. Per the germline V gene, CDR1 is MNHEY and CDR2 is SVGEGT. Losses at the gene ends were 6 bases for V and 3 bases for J; bases not matched to a gene: 13.

This clone was seen a handful of times. V gene TRBV24-1 combines with J gene TRBJ2-7; tentative D call: TRBD1 (5 bases). Trimming took off 0 bases at V and 4 bases at J, with 15 bases between the two ends. CDR1 KGHDR and CDR2 SFDVKD come from the germline V gene. The CDR3 is made up of 16 amino acids. CDR3 sequence: CATSDLGSGSQYEQYF. CDR3 sequence (DNA): TGTGCCACCAGTGATTTGGGGTCAGGGTCTCAATACGAGCAGTACTTC.

The chain combines TRBV5-6 with TRBJ1-1; 10 bases fit TRBD1. V was clipped by 1 base and J by 0 bases; unmatched bases: 9. This CDR3 is built from 18 residues. The germline gives CDR1 SGHDT, CDR2 YYEEEE. The CDR3 loop reads CASSLSRDRGFMNTEAFF. Here the CDR3 DNA reads TGTGCCAGCAGCTTGTCCCGGGACAGGGGTTTTATGAACACTGAAGCTTTCTTT.

The chain joins TRBV3-1 (or the pseudogene TRBV3-2) to TRBJ2-5; D perhaps matches TRBD2 (6 bases). Germline V gene sequence: CDR1 LGHDT, CDR2 YNNKEL (reference sequence). The CDR3 has 15 amino acids. Trimming took 6 bases from V and 5 from J, leaving 19 bases between them. The CDR3 sequence is CASSQGGARSETQYF. In nucleotides, the CDR3 is TGTGCCAGCAGTCAGGGCGGGGCGCGGTCGGAGACCCAGTACTTC.

The V call is TRBV29-1, the J call TRBJ2-7, with 10 bases matching TRBD1. Per germline, CDR1 SQVTM and CDR2 ANQGSEA. The CDR3 has 14 residues. The trim removed 3 bases at V and 2 bases at J, leaving 4 bases unmatched. The CDR3 sequence is CSVDSGTGAYEQYF. CDR3 bases: TGCAGCGTTGATTCAGGGACAGGGGCCTACGAGCAGTACTTC.

The J gene is TRBJ2-1, the V gene TRBV27; 9 bases map to TRBD1. This CDR3 is built from 11 residues. Per the germline V gene, CDR1 is MNHEY and CDR2 is SMNVEV (reference sequence). The J segment lost 9 bases and the V segment lost 10 bases, leaving 4 bases of the junction unmatched. The chain's CDR3 is CATQGAGEQFF. The CDR3 bases are TGTGCCACACAGGGGGCCGGTGAGCAGTTCTTC.

This clone was seen once. V and J are TRBV3-1 (or the pseudogene TRBV3-2) and TRBJ2-1; 8 nucleotides match TRBD2. The CDR3 runs to 17 residues. With 0 bases clipped from V and 5 bases from J, the junction kept 9 bases outside the gene matches. Germline assignment: CDR1 LGHDT and CDR2 YNNKEL (reference sequence). CDR3 amino acids: CASSQDRSGRDNNEQFF. CDR3 DNA sequence: TGTGCCAGCAGCCAAGATCGAAGCGGGAGAGATAACAATGAGCAGTTCTTC.

In DNA form, the CDR3 reads TGTGCCAGCTCGCGCCCTAGCACAGATACGCAGTATTTT. Translated: CASSRPSTDTQYF. The V and J genes are TRBV6-6 and TRBJ2-3, with unresolved D. V was pared by 8 bases and J by 0 bases, with 9 bases between. CDR1 is MNHNY, CDR2 SVGAGI, per germline (reference sequence). The CDR3 length is 13 residues.

The rearrangement links TRBV27 to TRBJ2-7; tentative D call: TRBD1 (6 bases). The germline gives CDR1 MNHEY, CDR2 SMNVEV (reference sequence). The CDR3 totals 15 residues. The ends were cut back, 4 bases at V and 10 bases at J, with 23 bases in the middle. As DNA, the CDR3 is TGTGCCAGCAGTTCTCGCGACAGGTTTAAATCTAGTCAGTACTTC. Residues: CASSSRDRFKSSQYF.

This chain connects TRBV18 to TRBJ2-3, with a weak D call TRBD2 (6 bases). CDR1 and CDR2 (germline): KGHSH, LQKENI. Trimming took off 2 bases at V and 4 bases at J, with 10 bases between the two ends. CDR3 length: 14 residues. The DNA of the CDR3 is TGTGCCAGCTCACCATTGGGGGGTGCAGATACGCAGTATTTT. Translating it yields CASSPLGGADTQYF.